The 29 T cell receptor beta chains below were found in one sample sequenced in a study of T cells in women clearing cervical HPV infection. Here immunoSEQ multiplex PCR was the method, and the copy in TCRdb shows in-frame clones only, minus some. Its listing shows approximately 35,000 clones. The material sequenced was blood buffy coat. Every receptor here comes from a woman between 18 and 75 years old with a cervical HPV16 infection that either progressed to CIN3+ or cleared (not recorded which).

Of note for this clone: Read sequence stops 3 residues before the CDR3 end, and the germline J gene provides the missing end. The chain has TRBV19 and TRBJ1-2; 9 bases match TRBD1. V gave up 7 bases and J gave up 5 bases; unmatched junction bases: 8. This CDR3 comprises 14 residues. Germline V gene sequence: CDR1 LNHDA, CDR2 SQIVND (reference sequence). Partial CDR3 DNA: TGTGCCAGTACCAGTGGGGACAGGGTTTATGGC. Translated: CASTSGDRVYG. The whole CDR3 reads CASTSGDRVYGYTF.

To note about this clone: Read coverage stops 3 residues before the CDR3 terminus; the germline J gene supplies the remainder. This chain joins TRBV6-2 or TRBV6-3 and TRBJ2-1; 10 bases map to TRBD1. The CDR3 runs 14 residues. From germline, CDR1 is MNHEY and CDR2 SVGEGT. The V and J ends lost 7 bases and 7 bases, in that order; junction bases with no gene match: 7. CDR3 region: CASTGTGVRNEQFF. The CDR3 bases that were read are TGTGCCAGCACCGGGACAGGGGTCAGGAATGAG.

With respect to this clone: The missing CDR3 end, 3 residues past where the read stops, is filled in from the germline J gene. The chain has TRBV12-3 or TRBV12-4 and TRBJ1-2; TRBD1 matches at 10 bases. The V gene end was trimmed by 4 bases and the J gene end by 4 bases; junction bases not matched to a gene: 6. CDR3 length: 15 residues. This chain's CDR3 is CASSSPGQGFYGYTF. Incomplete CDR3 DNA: TGTGCCAGCAGTTCGCCGGGACAGGGGTTCTATGGC.

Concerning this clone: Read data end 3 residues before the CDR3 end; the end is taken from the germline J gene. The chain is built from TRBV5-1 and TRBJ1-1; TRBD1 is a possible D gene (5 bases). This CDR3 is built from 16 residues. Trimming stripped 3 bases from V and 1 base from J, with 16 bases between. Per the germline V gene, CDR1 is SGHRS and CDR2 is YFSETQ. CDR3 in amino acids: CASSSSPQGGNTEAFF. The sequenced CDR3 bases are TGCGCCAGCAGCTCCTCCCCCCAGGGCGGGAACACTGAA.

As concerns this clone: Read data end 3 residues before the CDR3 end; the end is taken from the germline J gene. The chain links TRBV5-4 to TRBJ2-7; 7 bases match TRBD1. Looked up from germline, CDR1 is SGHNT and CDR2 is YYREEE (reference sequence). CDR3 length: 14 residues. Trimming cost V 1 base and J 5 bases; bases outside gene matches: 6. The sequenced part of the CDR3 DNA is TGTGCCAGCAGCTTGCGGGACAGAAGGAACGAG. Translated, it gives CASSLRDRRNE. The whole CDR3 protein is CASSLRDRRNEQYF. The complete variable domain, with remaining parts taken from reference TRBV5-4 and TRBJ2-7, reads ETGVTQSPTHLIKTRGQQVTLRCSSQSGHNTVSWYQQALGQGPQFIFQYYREEENGRGNFPPRFSGLQFPNYSSELNVNALELDDSALYLCASSLRDRRNEQYFGPGTRLTVT.

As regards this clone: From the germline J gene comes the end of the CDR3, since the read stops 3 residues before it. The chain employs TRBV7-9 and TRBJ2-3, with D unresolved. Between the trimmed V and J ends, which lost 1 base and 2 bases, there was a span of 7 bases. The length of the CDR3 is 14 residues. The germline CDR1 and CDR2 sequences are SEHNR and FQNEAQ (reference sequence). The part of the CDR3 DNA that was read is TGTGCCAGCAGCTTAGACGGTCTCACAGATACG. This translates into CASSLDGLTDT. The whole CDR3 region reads CASSLDGLTDTQYF.

Incomplete CDR3 DNA: TGTGCCAGCAGCCTAGACTCCATTAGGGGAAAA. Protein product: CASSLDSIRGK. The full-length CDR3 reads as CASSLDSIRGKLFF. This chain links TRBV12-3 or TRBV12-4 with TRBJ1-4; possibly TRBD1 for D (5 bases). The DNA ends 3 residues before the CDR3 does, and the rest of the CDR3 is filled in from the germline J gene. Trimming removed 6 bases from V and 10 bases from J, with 18 bases in between. The CDR3 runs to 14 residues.

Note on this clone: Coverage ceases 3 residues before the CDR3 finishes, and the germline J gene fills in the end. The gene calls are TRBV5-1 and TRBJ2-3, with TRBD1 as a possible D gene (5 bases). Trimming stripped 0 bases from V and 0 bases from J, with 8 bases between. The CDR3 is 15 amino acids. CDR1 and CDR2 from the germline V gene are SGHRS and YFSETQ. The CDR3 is CASSLERGSTDTQYF. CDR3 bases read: TGCGCCAGCAGCTTGGAAAGGGGAAGCACAGATACG.

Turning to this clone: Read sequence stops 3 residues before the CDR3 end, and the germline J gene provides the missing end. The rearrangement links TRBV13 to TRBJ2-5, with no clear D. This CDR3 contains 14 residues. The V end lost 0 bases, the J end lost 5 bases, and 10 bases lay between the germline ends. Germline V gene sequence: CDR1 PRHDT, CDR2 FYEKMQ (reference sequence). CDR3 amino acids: CASSLGQERETQYF. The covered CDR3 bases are TGTGCCAGCAGCTTAGGTCAGGAACGGGAGACC. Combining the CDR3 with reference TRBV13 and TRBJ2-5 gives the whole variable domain AAGVIQSPRHLIKEKRETATLKCYPIPRHDTVYWYQQGPGQDPQFLISFYEKMQSDKGSIPDRFSAQQFSDYHSELNMSSLELGDSALYFCASSLGQERETQYFGPGTRLLVL.

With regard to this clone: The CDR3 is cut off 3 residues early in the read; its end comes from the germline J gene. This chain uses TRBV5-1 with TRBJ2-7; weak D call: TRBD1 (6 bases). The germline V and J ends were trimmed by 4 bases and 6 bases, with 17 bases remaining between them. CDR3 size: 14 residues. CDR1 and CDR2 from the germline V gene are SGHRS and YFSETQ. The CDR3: CASSVIRGWGEQYF. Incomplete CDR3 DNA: TGCGCCAGCAGCGTGATCAGGGGTTGGGGCGAG.

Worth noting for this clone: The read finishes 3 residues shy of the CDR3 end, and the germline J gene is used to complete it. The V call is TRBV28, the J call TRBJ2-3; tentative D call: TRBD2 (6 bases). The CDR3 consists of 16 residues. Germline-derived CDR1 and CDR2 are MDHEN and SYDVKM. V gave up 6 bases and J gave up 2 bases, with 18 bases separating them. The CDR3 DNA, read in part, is TGTGCCAGCAGCAAGGTGGGACTGAGACCCACAGATACG. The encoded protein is CASSKVGLRPTDT. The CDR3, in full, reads CASSKVGLRPTDTQYF.

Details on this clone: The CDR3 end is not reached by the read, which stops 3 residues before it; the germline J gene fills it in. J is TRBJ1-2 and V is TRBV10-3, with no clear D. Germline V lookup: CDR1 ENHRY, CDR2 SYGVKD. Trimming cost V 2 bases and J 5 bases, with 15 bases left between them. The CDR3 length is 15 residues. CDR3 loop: CAISERAGSTYGYTF. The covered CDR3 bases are TGTGCCATCAGTGAGAGGGCAGGCTCCACGTATGGC.

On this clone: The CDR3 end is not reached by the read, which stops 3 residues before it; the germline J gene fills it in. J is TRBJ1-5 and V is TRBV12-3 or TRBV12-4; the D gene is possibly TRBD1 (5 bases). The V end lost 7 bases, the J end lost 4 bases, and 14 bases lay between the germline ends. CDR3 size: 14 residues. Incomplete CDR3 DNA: TGTGCCAGCACCCCCTCCGGGGGAAATCAGCCC. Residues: CASTPSGGNQP. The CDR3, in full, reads CASTPSGGNQPQHF.

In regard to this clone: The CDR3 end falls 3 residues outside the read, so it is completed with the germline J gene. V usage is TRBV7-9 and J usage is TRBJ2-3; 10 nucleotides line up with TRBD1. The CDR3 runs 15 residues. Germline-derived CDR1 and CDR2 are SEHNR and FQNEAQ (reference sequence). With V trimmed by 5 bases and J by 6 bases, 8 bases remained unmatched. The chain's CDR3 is CASSLQWTGGDTQYF. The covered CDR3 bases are TGTGCCAGCAGCCTTCAGTGGACAGGGGGGGATACG.

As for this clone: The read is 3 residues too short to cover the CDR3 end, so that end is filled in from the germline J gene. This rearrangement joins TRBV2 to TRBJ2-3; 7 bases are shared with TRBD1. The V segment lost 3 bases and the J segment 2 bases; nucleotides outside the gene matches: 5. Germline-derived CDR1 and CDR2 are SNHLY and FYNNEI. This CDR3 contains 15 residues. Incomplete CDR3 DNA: TGTGCCAGCAGTGATCGACAGGGAATCACAGATACG. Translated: CASSDRQGITDT. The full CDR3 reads CASSDRQGITDTQYF.

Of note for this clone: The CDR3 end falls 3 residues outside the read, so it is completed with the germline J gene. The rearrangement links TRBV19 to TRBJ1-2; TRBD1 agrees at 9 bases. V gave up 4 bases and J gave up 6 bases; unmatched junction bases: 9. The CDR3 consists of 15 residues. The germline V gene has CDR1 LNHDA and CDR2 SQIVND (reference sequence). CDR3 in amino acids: CASSNRQGVTDGYTF. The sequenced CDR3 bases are TGTGCCAGTAGTAACCGACAGGGGGTGACAGATGGC.

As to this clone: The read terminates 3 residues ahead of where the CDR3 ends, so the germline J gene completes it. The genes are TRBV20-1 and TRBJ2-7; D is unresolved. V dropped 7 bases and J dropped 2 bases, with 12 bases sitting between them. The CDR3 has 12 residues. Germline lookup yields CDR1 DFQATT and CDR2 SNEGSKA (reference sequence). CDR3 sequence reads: CSVGDSTYEQYF. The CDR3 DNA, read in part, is TGCAGTGTCGGTGATAGCACCTACGAG.

This CDR3 is CASSEFGLAGGGTQYF. Partial CDR3 DNA: TGTGCCAGCAGTGAATTCGGCTTAGCGGGAGGGGGGACC. This sequence joins TRBV25-1 and TRBJ2-5, with TRBD2 matching 11 bases. The CDR3 is cut off 3 residues early in the read; its end comes from the germline J gene. The CDR3 contains 16 residues. Germline assignment: CDR1 MGHDK and CDR2 SYGVNS. The trim removed 1 base at V and 7 bases at J, leaving 8 bases unmatched.

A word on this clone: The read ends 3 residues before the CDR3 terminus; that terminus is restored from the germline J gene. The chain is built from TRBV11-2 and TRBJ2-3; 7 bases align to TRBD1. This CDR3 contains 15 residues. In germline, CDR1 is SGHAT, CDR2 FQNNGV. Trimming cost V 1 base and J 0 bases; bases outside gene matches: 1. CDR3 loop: CASSLVTGSTDTQYF. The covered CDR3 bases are TGTGCCAGCAGCTTAGTGACAGGGAGCACAGATACG. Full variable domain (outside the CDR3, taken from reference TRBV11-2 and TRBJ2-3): EAGVAQSPRYKIIEKRQSVAFWCNPISGHATLYWYQQILGQGPKLLIQFQNNGVVDDSQLPKDRFSAERLKGVDSTLKIQPAKLEDSAVYLCASSLVTGSTDTQYFGPGTRLTVL.

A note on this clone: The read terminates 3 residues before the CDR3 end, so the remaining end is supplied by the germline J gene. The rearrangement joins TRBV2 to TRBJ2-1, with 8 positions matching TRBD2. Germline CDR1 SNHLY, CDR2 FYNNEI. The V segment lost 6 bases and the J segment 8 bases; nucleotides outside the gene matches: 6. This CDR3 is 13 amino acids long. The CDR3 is CASRGTRADEQFF. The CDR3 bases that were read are TGTGCCAGCAGAGGGACTAGAGCCGATGAG.

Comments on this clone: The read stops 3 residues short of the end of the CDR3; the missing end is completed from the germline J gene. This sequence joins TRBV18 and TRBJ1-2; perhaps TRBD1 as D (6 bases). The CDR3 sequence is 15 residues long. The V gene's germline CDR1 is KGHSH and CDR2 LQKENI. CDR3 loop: CASSMRQVGTDTYTF. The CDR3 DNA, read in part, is TGTGCCAGCTCAATGAGACAGGTGGGCACAGATACC.

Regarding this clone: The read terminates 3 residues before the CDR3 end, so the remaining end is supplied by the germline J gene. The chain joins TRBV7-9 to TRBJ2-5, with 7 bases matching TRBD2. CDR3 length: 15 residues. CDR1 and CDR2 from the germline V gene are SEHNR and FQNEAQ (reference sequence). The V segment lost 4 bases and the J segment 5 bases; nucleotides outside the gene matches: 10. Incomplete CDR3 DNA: TGTGCCAGCAGCTCCCTTCGACTAGCCGGGGAGACC. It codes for CASSSLRLAGET. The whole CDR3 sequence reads CASSSLRLAGETQYF.

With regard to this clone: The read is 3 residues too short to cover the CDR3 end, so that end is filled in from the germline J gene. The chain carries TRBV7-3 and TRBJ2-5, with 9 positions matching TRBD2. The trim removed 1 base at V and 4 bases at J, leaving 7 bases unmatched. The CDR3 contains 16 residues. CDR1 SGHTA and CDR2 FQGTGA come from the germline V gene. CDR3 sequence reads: CASSLRAGGPVETQYF. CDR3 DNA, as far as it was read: TGTGCCAGCAGCTTAAGGGCGGGGGGGCCGGTAGAGACC.

The CDR3 spells CASRNSRDTEAFF. The DNA read from the CDR3 is TGTGCCAGCAGAAACTCGCGGGACACTGAA. The chain has TRBV5-4 and TRBJ1-1; D gene ambiguous. Sequencing ends 3 residues short of the CDR3 end; the germline J gene provides the rest. The CDR3 is 13 residues long. V dropped 5 bases and J dropped 3 bases, with 11 bases sitting between them. CDR1 is SGHNT and CDR2 is YYREEE in the germline V gene (reference sequence). The entire variable domain, with the rest obtained from reference TRBV5-4 and TRBJ1-1, is as follows: ETGVTQSPTHLIKTRGQQVTLRCSSQSGHNTVSWYQQALGQGPQFIFQYYREEENGRGNFPPRFSGLQFPNYSSELNVNALELDDSALYLCASRNSRDTEAFFGQGTRLTVV.

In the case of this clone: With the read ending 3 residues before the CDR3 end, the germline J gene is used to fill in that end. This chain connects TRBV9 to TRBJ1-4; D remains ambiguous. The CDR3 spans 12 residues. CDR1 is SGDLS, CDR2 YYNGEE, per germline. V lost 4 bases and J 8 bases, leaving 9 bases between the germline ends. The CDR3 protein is CASSSSGEKLFF. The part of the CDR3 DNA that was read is TGTGCCAGCAGCTCGAGCGGGGAAAAA.

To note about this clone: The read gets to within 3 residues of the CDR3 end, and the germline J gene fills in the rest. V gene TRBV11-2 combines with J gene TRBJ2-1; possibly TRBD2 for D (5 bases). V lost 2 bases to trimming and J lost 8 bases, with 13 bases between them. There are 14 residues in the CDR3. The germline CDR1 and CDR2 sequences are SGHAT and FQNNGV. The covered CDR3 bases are TGTGCCAGCAGCTTACAGGCGCCGGAGGATGAG. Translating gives CASSLQAPEDE. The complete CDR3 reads CASSLQAPEDEQFF.

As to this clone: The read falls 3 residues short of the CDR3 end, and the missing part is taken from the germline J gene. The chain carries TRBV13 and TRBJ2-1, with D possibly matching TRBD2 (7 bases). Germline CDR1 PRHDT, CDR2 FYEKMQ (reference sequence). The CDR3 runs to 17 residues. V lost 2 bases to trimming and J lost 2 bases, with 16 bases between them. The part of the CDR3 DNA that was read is TGTGCCAGCAGCTTATTCGGGGCGGGGGCAACCTACAATGAG. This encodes CASSLFGAGATYNE. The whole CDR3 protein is CASSLFGAGATYNEQFF.

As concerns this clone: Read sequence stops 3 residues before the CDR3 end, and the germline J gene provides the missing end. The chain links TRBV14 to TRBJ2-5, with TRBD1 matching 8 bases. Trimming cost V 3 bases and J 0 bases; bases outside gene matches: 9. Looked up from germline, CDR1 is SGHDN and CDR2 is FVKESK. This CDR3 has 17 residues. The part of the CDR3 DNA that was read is TGTGCCAGCAGCCAGAGGAGGACAGGGACGTACCAAGAGACC. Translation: CASSQRRTGTYQET. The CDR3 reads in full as CASSQRRTGTYQETQYF.

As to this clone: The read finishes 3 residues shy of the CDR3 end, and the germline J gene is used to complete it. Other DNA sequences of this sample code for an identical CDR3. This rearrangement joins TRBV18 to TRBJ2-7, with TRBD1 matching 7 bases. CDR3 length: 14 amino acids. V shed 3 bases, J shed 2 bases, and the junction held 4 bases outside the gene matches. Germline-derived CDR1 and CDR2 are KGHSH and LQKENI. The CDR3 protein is CASSPPGQPYEQYF. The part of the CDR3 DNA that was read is TGTGCCAGCTCACCCCCGGGACAGCCCTACGAG.